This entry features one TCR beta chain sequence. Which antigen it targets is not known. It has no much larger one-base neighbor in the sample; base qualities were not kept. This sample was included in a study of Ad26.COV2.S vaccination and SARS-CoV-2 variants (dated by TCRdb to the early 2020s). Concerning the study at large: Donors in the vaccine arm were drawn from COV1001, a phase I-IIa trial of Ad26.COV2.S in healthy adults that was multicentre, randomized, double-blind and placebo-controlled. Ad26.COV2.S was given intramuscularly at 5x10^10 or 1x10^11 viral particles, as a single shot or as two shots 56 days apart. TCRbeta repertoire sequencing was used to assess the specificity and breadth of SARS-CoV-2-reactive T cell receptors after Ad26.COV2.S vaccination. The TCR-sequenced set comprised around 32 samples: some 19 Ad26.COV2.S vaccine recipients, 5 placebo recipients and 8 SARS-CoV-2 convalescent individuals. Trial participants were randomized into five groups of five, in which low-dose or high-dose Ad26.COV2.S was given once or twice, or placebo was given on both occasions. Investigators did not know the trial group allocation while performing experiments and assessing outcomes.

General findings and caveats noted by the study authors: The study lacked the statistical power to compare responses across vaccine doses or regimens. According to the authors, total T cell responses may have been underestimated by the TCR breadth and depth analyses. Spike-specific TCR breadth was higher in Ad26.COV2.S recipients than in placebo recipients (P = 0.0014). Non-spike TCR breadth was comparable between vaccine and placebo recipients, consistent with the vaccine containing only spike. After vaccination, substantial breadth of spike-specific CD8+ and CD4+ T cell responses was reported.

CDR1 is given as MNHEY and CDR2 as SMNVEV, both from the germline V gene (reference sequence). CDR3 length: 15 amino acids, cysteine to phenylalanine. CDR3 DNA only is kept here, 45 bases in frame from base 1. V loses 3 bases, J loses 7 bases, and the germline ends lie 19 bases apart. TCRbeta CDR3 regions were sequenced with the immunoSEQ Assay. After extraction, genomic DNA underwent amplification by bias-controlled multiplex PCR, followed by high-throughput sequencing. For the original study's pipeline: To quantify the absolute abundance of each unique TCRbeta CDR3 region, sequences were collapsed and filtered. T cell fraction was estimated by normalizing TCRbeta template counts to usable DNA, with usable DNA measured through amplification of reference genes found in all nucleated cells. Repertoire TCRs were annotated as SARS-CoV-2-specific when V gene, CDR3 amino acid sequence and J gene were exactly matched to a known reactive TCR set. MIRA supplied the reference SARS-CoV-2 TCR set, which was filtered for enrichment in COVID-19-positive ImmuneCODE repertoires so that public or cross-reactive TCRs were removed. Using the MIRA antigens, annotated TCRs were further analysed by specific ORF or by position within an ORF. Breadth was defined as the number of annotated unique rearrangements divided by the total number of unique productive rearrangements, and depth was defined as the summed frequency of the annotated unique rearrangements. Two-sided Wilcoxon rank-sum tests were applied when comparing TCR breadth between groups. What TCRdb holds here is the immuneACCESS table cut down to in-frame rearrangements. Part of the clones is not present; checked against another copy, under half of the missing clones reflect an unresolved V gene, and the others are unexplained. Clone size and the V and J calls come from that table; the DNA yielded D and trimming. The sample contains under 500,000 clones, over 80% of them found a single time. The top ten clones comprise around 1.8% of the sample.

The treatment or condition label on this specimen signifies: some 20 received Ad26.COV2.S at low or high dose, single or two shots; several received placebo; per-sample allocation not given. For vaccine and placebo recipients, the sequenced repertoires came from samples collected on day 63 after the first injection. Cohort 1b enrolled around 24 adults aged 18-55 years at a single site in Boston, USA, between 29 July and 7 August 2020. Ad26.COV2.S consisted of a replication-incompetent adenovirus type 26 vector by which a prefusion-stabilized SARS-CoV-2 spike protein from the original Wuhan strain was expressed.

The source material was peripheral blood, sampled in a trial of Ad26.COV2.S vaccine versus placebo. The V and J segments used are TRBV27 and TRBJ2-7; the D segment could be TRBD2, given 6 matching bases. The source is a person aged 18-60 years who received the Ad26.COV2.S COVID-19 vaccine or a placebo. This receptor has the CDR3 CASSFSSRWAGEQYF. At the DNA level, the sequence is TGTGCCAGCAGTTTTTCGTCTAGGTGGGCGGGGGAGCAGTACTTC.